This T cell receptor beta chain was identified during a study of T cells expressing NK-cell markers. Reprocessing the 5' RACE reads, TCRdb reports a single entry for every CDR3 protein and omits DNA. The table lists some 390,000 distinct CDR3 sequences, with over 8.5% in the top ten. The CDR3 consists of 16 residues. Germline-derived CDR1 and CDR2 are ENHRY and SYGVKD. Sequencing used blood T cells: a sorted CD56 or NKG2C T cell subset, CD4+ or CD8+ T cells, or bulk PBMC T cells (not recorded which). The source is a woman between 45 and 60 years old in good health. This chain joins TRBV10-3 and TRBJ2-1; TCRdb indicates TRBD2, and absent DNA this call remains unverified. The CDR3 sequence: CAIQNSGLAGINEQFF.